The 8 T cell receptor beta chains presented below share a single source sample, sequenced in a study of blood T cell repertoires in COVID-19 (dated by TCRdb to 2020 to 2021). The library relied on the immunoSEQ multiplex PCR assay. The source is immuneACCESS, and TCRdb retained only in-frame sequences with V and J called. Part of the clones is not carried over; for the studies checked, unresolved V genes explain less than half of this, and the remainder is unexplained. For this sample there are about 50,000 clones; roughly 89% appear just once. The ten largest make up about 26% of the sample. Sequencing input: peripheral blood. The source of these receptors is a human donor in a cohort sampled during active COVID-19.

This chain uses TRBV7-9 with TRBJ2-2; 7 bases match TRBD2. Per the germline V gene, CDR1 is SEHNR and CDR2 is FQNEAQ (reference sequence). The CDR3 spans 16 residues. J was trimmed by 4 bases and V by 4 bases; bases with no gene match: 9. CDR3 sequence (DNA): TGTGCCAGCAGCTCCTCGACTAGCCCGAGCACCGGGGAGCTGTTTTTT. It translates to CASSSSTSPSTGELFF. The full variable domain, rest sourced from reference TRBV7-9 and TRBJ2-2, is DTGVSQNPRHKITKRGQNVTFRCDPISEHNRLYWYRQTLGQGPEFLTYFQNEAQLEKSRLLSDRFSAERPKGSFSTLEIQRTEQGDSAMYLCASSSSTSPSTGELFFGEGSRLTVL.

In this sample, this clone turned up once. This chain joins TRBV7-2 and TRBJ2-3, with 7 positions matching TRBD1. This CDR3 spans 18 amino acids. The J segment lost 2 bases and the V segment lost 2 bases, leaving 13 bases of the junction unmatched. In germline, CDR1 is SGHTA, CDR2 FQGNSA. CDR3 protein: CASSLSEDRRLTTDTQYF. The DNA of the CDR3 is TGTGCCAGCAGCTTATCCGAGGACAGGAGACTTACCACAGATACGCAGTATTTT. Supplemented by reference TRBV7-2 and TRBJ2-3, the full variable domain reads GAGVSQSPSNKVTEKGKDVELRCDPISGHTALYWYRQSLGQGLEFLIYFQGNSAPDKSGLPSDRFSAERTGGSVSTLTIQRTQQEDSAVYLCASSLSEDRRLTTDTQYFGPGTRLTVL.

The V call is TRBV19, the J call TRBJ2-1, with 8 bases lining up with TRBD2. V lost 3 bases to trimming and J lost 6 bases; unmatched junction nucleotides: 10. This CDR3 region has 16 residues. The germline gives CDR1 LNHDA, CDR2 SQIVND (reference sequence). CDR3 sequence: CASSIMRRGAGNEQFF. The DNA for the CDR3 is TGTGCCAGTAGTATCATGAGGCGGGGGGCCGGCAATGAGCAGTTCTTC.

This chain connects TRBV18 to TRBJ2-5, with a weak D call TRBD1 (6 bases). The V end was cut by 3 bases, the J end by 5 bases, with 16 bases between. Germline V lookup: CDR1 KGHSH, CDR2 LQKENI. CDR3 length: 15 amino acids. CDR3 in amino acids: CASSPLDTGPETQYF. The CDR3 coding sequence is TGTGCCAGCTCACCTCTCGACACAGGGCCCGAGACCCAGTACTTC.

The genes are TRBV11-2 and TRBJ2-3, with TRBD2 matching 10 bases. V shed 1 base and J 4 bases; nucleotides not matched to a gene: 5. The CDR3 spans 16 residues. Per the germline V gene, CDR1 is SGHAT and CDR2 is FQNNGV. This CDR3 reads CASSLVSGRGPDTQYF. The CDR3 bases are TGTGCCAGCAGCTTAGTCAGCGGGAGGGGCCCAGATACGCAGTATTTT. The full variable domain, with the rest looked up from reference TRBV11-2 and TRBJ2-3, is EAGVAQSPRYKIIEKRQSVAFWCNPISGHATLYWYQQILGQGPKLLIQFQNNGVVDDSQLPKDRFSAERLKGVDSTLKIQPAKLEDSAVYLCASSLVSGRGPDTQYFGPGTRLTVL.

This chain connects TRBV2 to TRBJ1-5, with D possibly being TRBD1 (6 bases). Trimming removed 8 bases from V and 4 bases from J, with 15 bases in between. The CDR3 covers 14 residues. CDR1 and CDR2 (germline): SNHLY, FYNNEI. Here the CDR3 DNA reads TGTGCCAGCGGAGGGGGGGGGAGGAATCAGCCCCAGCATTTT. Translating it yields CASGGGGRNQPQHF. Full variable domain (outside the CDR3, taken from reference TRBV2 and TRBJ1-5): EPEVTQTPSHQVTQMGQEVILRCVPISNHLYFYWYRQILGQKVEFLVSFYNNEISEKSEIFDDQFSVERPDGSNFTLKIRSTKLEDSAMYFCASGGGGRNQPQHFGDGTRLSIL.

The CDR3 region has the DNA TGTGCCAGCAACCCCCGCCGGGCTAGCGGGAGTACAGATACGCAGTATTTT. Translating it yields CASNPRRASGSTDTQYF. The chain joins TRBV2 to TRBJ2-3; 10 bases line up with TRBD2. The CDR3 sequence is 17 residues long. Trimming cost V 7 bases and J 3 bases; bases outside gene matches: 13. Germline CDR1 reads SNHLY; CDR2 reads FYNNEI.

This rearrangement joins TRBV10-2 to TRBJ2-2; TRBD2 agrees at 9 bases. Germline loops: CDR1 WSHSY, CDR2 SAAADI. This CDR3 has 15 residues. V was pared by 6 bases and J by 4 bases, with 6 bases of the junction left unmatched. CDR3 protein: CASRELAGITGELFF. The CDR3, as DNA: TGCGCCAGCAGAGAACTAGCGGGCATCACCGGGGAGCTGTTTTTT.